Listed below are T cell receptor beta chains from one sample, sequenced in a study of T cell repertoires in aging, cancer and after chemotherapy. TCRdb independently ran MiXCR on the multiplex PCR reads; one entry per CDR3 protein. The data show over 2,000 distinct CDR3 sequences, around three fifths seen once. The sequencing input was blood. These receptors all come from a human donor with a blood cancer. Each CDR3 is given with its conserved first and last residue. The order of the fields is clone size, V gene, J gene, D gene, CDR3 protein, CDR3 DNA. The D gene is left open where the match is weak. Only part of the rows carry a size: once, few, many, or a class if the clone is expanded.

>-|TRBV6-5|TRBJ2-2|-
CASSLTTTHTGELFF
TGTGCCAGCAGTCTAACTACGACCCACACCGGGGAGCTGTTTTTT
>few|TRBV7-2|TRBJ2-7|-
CASSLWASVIYEQYF
TGTGCCAGCAGCTTATGGGCTTCCGTCATCTACGAGCAGTACTTC
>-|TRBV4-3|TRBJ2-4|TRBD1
CASSQGGTAKNIQYF
TGCGCCAGCAGCCAAGGAGGGACAGCAAAAAACATTCAGTACTTC
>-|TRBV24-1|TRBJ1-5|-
CATSEGGQPQHF
TGTGCCACCAGTGAGGGAGGTCAGCCCCAGCATTTT
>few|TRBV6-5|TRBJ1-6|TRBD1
CASSPTGWFDSPLHF
TGTGCCAGCAGTCCGACAGGGTGGTTCGATTCACCCCTCCACTTT
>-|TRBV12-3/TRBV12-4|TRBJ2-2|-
CASSLTGTANTGELFF
TGTGCCAGCAGCCTTACCGGGACGGCGAACACCGGGGAGCTGTTTTTT
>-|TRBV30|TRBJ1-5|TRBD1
CAWSGGQAHQPQHF
TGTGCCTGGAGTGGGGGACAGGCCCATCAGCCCCAGCATTTT
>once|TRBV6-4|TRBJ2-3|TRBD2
CASSPGSGRADTQYF
TGTGCCAGCAGCCCTGGGAGCGGGAGGGCAGATACGCAGTATTTT
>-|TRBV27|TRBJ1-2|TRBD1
CASSLDRYYGYTF
TGTGCCAGCAGTTTGGACAGGTACTATGGCTACACCTTC
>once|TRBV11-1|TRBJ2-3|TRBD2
CASSLSWGTSGSTAPDTQYF
TGTGCCAGCAGTTTATCGTGGGGGACTAGCGGGAGTACGGCCCCAGATACGCAGTATTTT
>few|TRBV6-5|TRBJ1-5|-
CASSSVNQPQHF
TGTGCCAGCAGTTCCGTCAATCAGCCCCAGCATTTT
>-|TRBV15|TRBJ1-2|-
CATSRDGQILKDGYTF
TGTGCCACCAGCAGAGATGGTCAGATCTTAAAGGATGGCTACACCTTC
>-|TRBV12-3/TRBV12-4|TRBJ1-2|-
CASSLVGGYTF
TGTGCCAGCAGCTTAGTAGGTGGCTACACCTTC
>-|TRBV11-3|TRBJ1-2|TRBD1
CASSSGQGYGYTF
TGTGCCAGCAGCTCGGGACAGGGCTATGGCTACACCTTC
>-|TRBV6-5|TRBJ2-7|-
CASSPVVGTSYEQYF
TGTGCCAGCTCACCAGTAGTAGGGACCTCCTACGAGCAGTACTTC
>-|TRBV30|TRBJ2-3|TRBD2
CAWSKSGRVAQYF
TGTGCCTGGAGTAAGAGCGGGAGGGTCGCGCAGTATTTT
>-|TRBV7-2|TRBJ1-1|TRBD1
CASSGQGGALNTEAFF
TGTGCCAGCAGCGGACAGGGCGGGGCGTTGAACACTGAAGCTTTCTTT